The 11 T cell receptor beta chains below were found in one sample sequenced in a study of cytomegalovirus exposure and HLA in healthy donors. It was with 60 Vbeta and 13 Jbeta primers that the PCR ran. Sequencing used immunoSEQ multiplex PCR; TCRdb keeps in-frame clones, though not all of them. Of 100,000 to 150,000 clones listed, about four fifths are singletons. Source material: PBMCs. Source of these receptors: a woman aged 45-59 years in good health and CMV-seropositive.

The chain links TRBV6-6 to TRBJ2-1, with TRBD1 as a possible D gene (6 bases). Between the trimmed V and J ends, which lost 2 bases and 10 bases, there was a span of 18 bases. Germline CDR1 reads MNHNY; CDR2 reads SVGAGI (reference sequence). The CDR3 totals 15 residues. CDR3 residues: CASSYAGQTGREQFF. The CDR3 region has the DNA TGTGCCAGCAGTTACGCCGGACAGACTGGAAGGGAGCAGTTCTTC.

This clone came up a few times. This chain links TRBV18 with TRBJ2-7; D possibly corresponds to TRBD2 (6 bases). V was clipped by 3 bases and J by 2 bases, with 14 bases between them. CDR3 length: 15 amino acids. The germline CDR1 and CDR2 sequences are KGHSH and LQKENI. The CDR3 spells CASSPGLARTYEQYF. The CDR3 nucleotides are TGTGCCAGCTCACCGGGCCTAGCGAGGACCTACGAGCAGTACTTC.

This clone was seen just once. The CDR3 loop reads CSVGGQGTQPQHF. Here the CDR3 DNA reads TGCAGCGTTGGGGGACAGGGAACTCAGCCCCAGCATTTT. The genes are TRBV29-1 and TRBJ1-5, with 9 bases lining up with TRBD1. J was trimmed by 6 bases and V by 4 bases; bases with no gene match: 4. This CDR3 contains 13 residues. Germline CDR1 and CDR2: SQVTM and ANQGSEA.

At least ten counts were recorded for this clone. V is TRBV4-2 and J is TRBJ2-1; TRBD2 matches 9 bases. This CDR3 is built from 17 residues. Germline CDR1 reads LGHNA; CDR2 reads YNFKEQ. V was pared by 0 bases and J by 6 bases, with 9 bases of the junction left unmatched. The CDR3 DNA reads as TGTGCCAGCAGCCAAGAATTAGCGGGAGTTCCTCTCAATGAGCAGTTCTTC. Residues: CASSQELAGVPLNEQFF.

This sequence joins TRBV2 and TRBJ2-2, with TRBD2 matching 7 bases. This CDR3 is built from 15 residues. In germline, CDR1 is SNHLY, CDR2 FYNNEI. V was clipped by 7 bases and J by 7 bases; unmatched bases: 12. The CDR3 spells CASKWLAAGGGELFF. The CDR3 DNA reads as TGTGCCAGCAAATGGCTAGCGGCAGGAGGCGGGGAGCTGTTTTTT.

The chain uses TRBV12-5 and TRBJ1-4; weak D call: TRBD1 (5 bases). Looked up from germline, CDR1 is LGHNT and CDR2 is FRNRAP. The CDR3 has 13 amino acids. V lost 3 bases and J 8 bases, leaving 10 bases between the germline ends. In DNA, the CDR3 is TGTGCTAGTGGTTTTCAAAGGGGAGAAAAACTGTTTTTT. Translated: CASGFQRGEKLFF.

The chain recombines TRBV7-2 with TRBJ2-3, with D perhaps matching TRBD1 (6 bases). From germline, CDR1 is SGHTA and CDR2 FQGNSA. V gave up 0 bases and J gave up 4 bases, with 11 bases separating them. The CDR3 has 15 amino acids. In DNA, the CDR3 is TGTGCCAGCAGCTTAGCAGGCGCAGGGGCAGATACGCAGTATTTT. This sequence encodes CASSLAGAGADTQYF.

This clone was counted a few times. The rearrangement joins TRBV9 to TRBJ2-2, with 9 positions matching TRBD1. CDR3 length: 16 amino acids. After removal of 2 bases from V and 6 bases from J, the junction contained 8 bases not matched to a gene. Germline CDR1 and CDR2: SGDLS and YYNGEE. Written as DNA, the CDR3 is TGTGCCAGCAGCGTTTCTTCGACAGGGGGGGCCGGGGAGCTGTTTTTT. Translating it yields CASSVSSTGGAGELFF.

This clone was seen a handful of times. The chain links TRBV5-6 to TRBJ2-5; possibly TRBD1 for D (6 bases). V lost 3 bases and J lost 8, with 23 bases in between. The germline V gene encodes CDR1 SGHDT and CDR2 YYEEEE. The CDR3 has 16 residues. CDR3 bases: TGTGCCAGCAGCTGGCGGGTGGCAGGGGAGACCTCAACCCAGTACTTC. This encodes CASSWRVAGETSTQYF. Using reference TRBV5-6 and TRBJ2-5 for the parts outside the CDR3, the full variable domain is DAGVTQSPTHLIKTRGQQVTLRCSPKSGHDTVSWYQQALGQGPQFIFQYYEEEERQRGNFPDRFSGHQFPNYSSELNVNALLLGDSALYLCASSWRVAGETSTQYFGPGTRLLVL.

Points on this clone: A read error may produce the germline difference seen at one junction end. The J gene is TRBJ1-2, the V gene TRBV2, with D unresolved. Germline lookup yields CDR1 SNHLY and CDR2 FYNNEI. The CDR3 extends over 10 amino acids. DNA of the CDR3: TGTGCCAGCAGTGAAAGCGGAGCGGTTTTC. It translates to CASSESGAVF.

The genes are TRBV7-2 and TRBJ1-3; 9 bases agree with TRBD1. Germline V gene data show CDR1 as SGHTA and CDR2 as FQGNSA. V gave up 5 bases and J gave up 4 bases; unmatched junction bases: 9. This CDR3 has 16 residues. The CDR3 region is CASSPQGQGLGNTIYF. As DNA, the CDR3 is TGTGCCAGCAGCCCTCAGGGACAGGGCCTGGGAAACACCATATATTTT.